Below, 19 T cell receptor beta chains from the same sample are listed, as sequenced in a study of T cell responses to AZD1222 COVID-19 vaccine. The table came from immunoSEQ multiplex PCR; TCRdb's copy has only in-frame clones and leaves some out. The repertoire holds approximately 170,000 clones, with approximately 89% as singletons. Here the sequenced sample was peripheral blood, taken on day 0 of AZD1222 vaccination. These receptors were obtained from an adult in good health.

This sequence joins TRBV30 and TRBJ1-3; D perhaps matches TRBD1 (5 bases). V was cut by 3 bases and J by 0 bases, with 6 bases left in between. Germline V gives CDR1 GTSNPN, CDR2 SVGIG (reference sequence). This CDR3 spans 13 amino acids. The CDR3: CAWRTGSGNTIYF. CDR3 nucleotide sequence: TGTGCCTGGAGAACAGGCTCTGGAAACACCATATATTTT.

V gene TRBV3-1 (or the pseudogene TRBV3-2) combines with J gene TRBJ2-2; D remains ambiguous. The CDR3 extends over 14 amino acids. V was pared by 2 bases and J by 4 bases, with 8 bases between. Germline V gives CDR1 LGHDT, CDR2 YNNKEL (reference sequence). CDR3 in DNA: TGTGCCAGCAGCCAACTGGGAACCACCGGGGAGCTGTTTTTT. Translation: CASSQLGTTGELFF.

The chain carries TRBV11-2 and TRBJ2-7; 8 positions match TRBD2. The CDR3 totals 12 residues. V dropped 5 bases and J dropped 9; count of bases not matched to a gene: 6. Germline loops: CDR1 SGHAT, CDR2 FQNNGV. CDR3 DNA sequence: TGTGCCAGCAGCCCTCCGGGAGGGGTGCAGTACTTC. This encodes CASSPPGGVQYF.

The gene calls are TRBV4-2 and TRBJ1-1, with 7 bases identical to TRBD1. J lost 2 bases, V lost 3 bases, and 6 bases had no gene match. CDR1 LGHNA and CDR2 YNFKEQ come from the germline V gene. The CDR3 is 15 residues long. CDR3 sequence: CASSHSRQGNTEAFF. CDR3 DNA sequence: TGTGCCAGCAGCCATTCCCGACAGGGTAACACTGAAGCTTTCTTT.

V gene TRBV10-2 combines with J gene TRBJ1-5; 8 bases line up with TRBD1. The CDR3 length is 15 residues. Trimming took 2 bases from V and 6 from J; bases not matched to a gene: 6. Germline CDR1 is WSHSY and CDR2 is SAAADI. CDR3 coding DNA: TGCGCCAGCAGTGAGGGACGACAGGGGAGTCAGCCCCAGCATTTT. Protein product: CASSEGRQGSQPQHF.

V is TRBV20-1 and J is TRBJ2-4; 7 nucleotides match TRBD1. Germline V lookup: CDR1 DFQATT, CDR2 SNEGSKA (reference sequence). V trimming: 3 bases; J trimming: 2 bases; junction bases outside the gene matches: 13. This CDR3 is built from 17 residues. Written as DNA, the CDR3 is TGCAGTGCTAGTGTAGGGGGCCTCGGGGAAACCAAAAACATTCAGTACTTC. Amino acid sequence: CSASVGGLGETKNIQYF.

The chain recombines TRBV18 with TRBJ2-1; TRBD1 agrees at 10 bases. In germline, CDR1 is KGHSH, CDR2 LQKENI. V lost 1 base and J lost 8; bases outside the gene matches: 11. CDR3 length equals 17 residues. CDR3 in amino acids: CASSPQVGTGVYHEQFF. CDR3 nucleotide sequence: TGTGCCAGCTCACCACAGGTCGGGACAGGGGTTTACCATGAGCAGTTCTTC.

This clone has just a few counts. V is TRBV28 and J is TRBJ1-4; 8 nucleotides line up with TRBD1. Germline V CDR1 and CDR2: MDHEN, SYDVKM. J was trimmed by 7 bases and V by 1 base; bases with no gene match: 5. The CDR3 totals 15 residues. This CDR3 reads CASSLFGQGVEKLFF. The CDR3 bases are TGTGCCAGCAGTTTATTTGGACAGGGCGTTGAAAAACTGTTTTTT.

The chain employs TRBV3-1 (or the pseudogene TRBV3-2) and TRBJ1-3; D unclear. The CDR3 sequence is 13 residues long. CDR1 is LGHDT and CDR2 is YNNKEL in the germline V gene (reference sequence). V was clipped by 1 base and J by 2 bases, with 3 bases between them. CDR3 amino acids: CASSQAPGNTIYF. For the CDR3, the DNA is TGTGCCAGCAGCCAAGCCCCTGGAAACACCATATATTTT.

The gene calls are TRBV9 and TRBJ2-7, with D uncertain. The CDR3 sequence is 14 residues long. Germline V gives CDR1 SGDLS, CDR2 YYNGEE. V was cut by 0 bases and J by 4 bases, with 11 bases left in between. The CDR3 bases are TGTGCCAGCAGCGTAGGGCCAGACTCATACGAGCAGTACTTC. Translated: CASSVGPDSYEQYF. The whole variable domain, remainder taken from reference TRBV9 and TRBJ2-7, is DSGVTQTPKHLITATGQRVTLRCSPRSGDLSVYWYQQSLDQGLQFLIQYYNGEERAKGNILERFSAQQFPDLHSELNLSSLELGDSALYFCASSVGPDSYEQYFGPGTRLTVT.

The chain carries TRBV28 and TRBJ1-5, with TRBD1 identical over 9 bases. Unmatched junction bases numbered 4, after V lost 6 bases and J lost 4 bases. Germline CDR1 and CDR2: MDHEN and SYDVKM. The CDR3 is 14 amino acids. DNA for the CDR3: TGTGCCAGCAGGAAACAGGGGGCAAATCAGCCCCAGCATTTT. It is translated as CASRKQGANQPQHF.

The chain has TRBV2 and TRBJ1-2; 7 bases match TRBD1. The V and J ends lost 5 bases and 6 bases, in that order; junction bases with no gene match: 3. Germline assignment: CDR1 SNHLY and CDR2 FYNNEI. The CDR3 runs to 12 residues. The CDR3 region is CASSRQGNGYTF. The CDR3 DNA reads TGTGCCAGCAGTAGACAGGGTAATGGCTACACCTTC.

The CDR3 loop reads CATTGQATGELFF. CDR3 DNA: TGTGCCACCACGGGTCAAGCCACCGGGGAGCTGTTTTTT. The chain uses TRBV24-1 and TRBJ2-2; D is uncertain. Germline CDR1 KGHDR, CDR2 SFDVKD. V was pared by 8 bases and J by 4 bases, with 10 bases between. This CDR3 spans 13 amino acids.

This chain links TRBV28 with TRBJ1-1; no clear D gene. Germline V gene sequence: CDR1 MDHEN, CDR2 SYDVKM. The CDR3 is 12 amino acids. With 2 bases removed from V and 7 bases from J, the gap between germline ends came to 8 bases. The CDR3: CASSLTPFEAFF. CDR3 sequence (DNA): TGTGCCAGCAGTTTAACCCCATTTGAAGCTTTCTTT.

V usage is TRBV9 and J usage is TRBJ2-1, with D tentatively TRBD1 or TRBD2 (6 bases each). This CDR3 region has 15 residues. Per the germline V gene, CDR1 is SGDLS and CDR2 is YYNGEE. The ends were cut back, 3 bases at V and 4 bases at J, with 14 bases in the middle. Here the CDR3 DNA reads TGTGCCAGCAGCGCGGGGGCTAGCTGGTACAATGAGCAGTTCTTC. As protein: CASSAGASWYNEQFF.

This clone was seen only once. J is TRBJ1-1 and V is TRBV5-1; the match to TRBD1 covers 7 bases. The CDR3 has 14 amino acids. The V gene end was trimmed by 4 bases and the J gene end by 5 bases; junction bases not matched to a gene: 8. The V gene's germline CDR1 is SGHRS and CDR2 YFSETQ. The CDR3 coding sequence is TGCGCCAGCAGCAACAGGGGTATAGTGACTGAAGCTTTCTTT. As protein: CASSNRGIVTEAFF.

V gene TRBV6-2 or TRBV6-3 combines with J gene TRBJ2-7; D may be TRBD2 (6 bases). The CDR3 is 14 amino acids. Germline assignment: CDR1 MNHEY and CDR2 SVGEGT. V lost 4 bases, J lost 3 bases, and 13 bases lay in between. CDR3 bases: TGTGCCAGCAGTTGGGGACTTCTACTCTACGAGCAGTACTTC. Amino acids: CASSWGLLLYEQYF.

This chain joins TRBV18 and TRBJ2-3, with D perhaps given as TRBD1 or TRBD2 (5 bases each). Trimming shortened V by 4 bases and J by 1 base, and 6 bases separated the two germline ends. Germline V gives CDR1 KGHSH, CDR2 LQKENI. The CDR3 is 13 residues long. The CDR3 is CASSRDGTDTQYF. The CDR3 DNA reads TGTGCCAGCTCACGGGACGGCACAGATACGCAGTATTTT. Full variable domain (outside the CDR3, taken from reference TRBV18 and TRBJ2-3): NAGVMQNPRHLVRRRGQEARLRCSPMKGHSHVYWYRQLPEEGLKFMVYLQKENIIDESGMPKERFSAEFPKEGPSILRIQQVVRGDSAAYFCASSRDGTDTQYFGPGTRLTVL.

This clone was counted only a few times. The chain couples TRBV4-2 to TRBJ1-4; D possibly corresponds to TRBD1 (5 bases). Germline loops: CDR1 LGHNA, CDR2 YNFKEQ. This CDR3 comprises 16 residues. V shed 3 bases and J shed 8 bases, with 19 bases lying between them. The DNA of the CDR3 is TGTGCCAGCAGCCAGAAGATCAGACAGTCCGAGGAAAAACTGTTTTTT. This gives the protein CASSQKIRQSEEKLFF.